Listed below are T cell receptor beta chains from one sample, sequenced in a study of cytomegalovirus exposure and HLA in healthy donors. Profiled with immunoSEQ multiplex PCR; TCRdb holds only in-frame clones, not every one. The table records about 150,000 clones, less than 9.5% of them present only once. Sequencing used PBMCs. Receptors originate from a male donor in good health and CMV-seronegative. The CDR3 runs from the conserved cysteine through the conserved F or W. A D gene is named only where the DNA matches it firmly. The size field is filled for only some rows; it gives once, few, many or a size class.

j_gene	d_gene	v_gene	abundance	CDR3nt	CDR3aa
TRBJ1-2	NA	TRBV7-9	NA	TGTGCCAGCAGCTTAGTTACGGTCGGGAACTATGGCTACACCTTC	CASSLVTVGNYGYTF
TRBJ1-6	NA	TRBV5-4	NA	TGTGCCAGCAGCTTGGCCGAACAGGGAGTTGATTCACCCCTCCACTTT	CASSLAEQGVDSPLHF
TRBJ2-1	NA	TRBV6-5	few	TGTGCCAGCAGGCAAAGCCATGAGCAGTTCTTC	CASRQSHEQFF
TRBJ2-4	TRBD1	TRBV5-6	NA	TGTGCCAGCAGCTTGGAGGGACAGGTCGCCAAAAACATTCAGTACTTC	CASSLEGQVAKNIQYF
TRBJ2-7	TRBD2	TRBV7-2	NA	TGTGCCAGCAGCCCATCTAGCGGTAGCTCCTACGAGCAGTACTTC	CASSPSSGSSYEQYF
TRBJ1-3	NA	TRBV21-1	few	TGTGCCAGCAGGGTCAACAGGACAACAATCTCTGGAAACACCATATATTTT	CASRVNRTTISGNTIYF
TRBJ2-7	NA	TRBV5-8	NA	TGTGCCAGCAGCTTGGCCTCAGGGTCCTACGAGCAGTACTTC	CASSLASGSYEQYF
TRBJ2-2	TRBD1	TRBV28	NA	TGTGCCAGCAGTTTAGGGGACAGGGGTTACACCGGGGAGCTGTTTTTT	CASSLGDRGYTGELFF
TRBJ1-2	TRBD1	TRBV7-2	few	TGTGCCAGCAGCCGTCCGCCGGGACAGGGGGCTGCTGGCTACACCTTC	CASSRPPGQGAAGYTF
TRBJ1-1	TRBD1	TRBV11-2	NA	TGTGCCAGCAGCTTAGTAGGCTGGACAGGGGACGGGGCTGAAGCTTTCTTT	CASSLVGWTGDGAEAFF
TRBJ2-7	TRBD2	TRBV5-5	NA	TGTGCCAGCAGATGGCTTTGGACTAGCGGGAGCCGCTCCTACGAGCAGTACTTC	CASRWLWTSGSRSYEQYF
TRBJ2-3	NA	TRBV5-1	few	TGCGCCAGCAGCTGGGGGGACAGAAGTACAGATACGCAGTATTTT	CASSWGDRSTDTQYF
TRBJ2-7	TRBD2	TRBV9	few	TGTGCCAGCAGCGTAGATGAAGCTAGCGGGAGCAGCAACGAGCAGTACTTC	CASSVDEASGSSNEQYF
TRBJ2-7	NA	TRBV9	few	TGTGCCAGCAGCGGAGCCCCGGGGGTGGACGAGCAGTACTTC	CASSGAPGVDEQYF
TRBJ1-2	TRBD1	TRBV5-1	NA	TGCGCCAGCGAGACAGGGTCCGGGACCAACTATGGCTACACCTTC	CASETGSGTNYGYTF
TRBJ1-5	NA	TRBV19	NA	TGTGCCAGTAGTATGACGGGGGGAAGCAATCAGCCCCAGCATTTT	CASSMTGGSNQPQHF
TRBJ1-1	NA	TRBV10-3	few	TGTGCCATCAGTGGAAGGGGGTCCGCGAACACTGAAGCTTTCTTT	CAISGRGSANTEAFF
TRBJ1-6	TRBD1	TRBV5-1	NA	TGCGCCAGCAGCGCTTACAGGGGGAATTCACCCCTCCACTTT	CASSAYRGNSPLHF
TRBJ2-7	NA	TRBV27	NA	TGTGCCAGCAGTTTATTCTCGCCGGGTTACGAGCAGTACTTC	CASSLFSPGYEQYF
TRBJ1-1	TRBD1	TRBV5-1	NA	TGCGCCAGCAGCTTGGTCGGACAGGGGAACACTGAAGCTTTCTTT	CASSLVGQGNTEAFF
TRBJ2-5	TRBD1	TRBV5-4	few	TGTGCCAGCAGCATGGACAGGTACCAAGAGACCCAGTACTTC	CASSMDRYQETQYF
TRBJ2-7	NA	TRBV14	NA	TGTGCCAGCAGTCGCGGGACAGCGTTAAGGGTGCAGTACTTC	CASSRGTALRVQYF
TRBJ1-1	NA	TRBV6-5	few	TGTGCCAGCAGAGCGGAACAGGGGAACACTGAAGCTTTCTTT	CASRAEQGNTEAFF
TRBJ2-1	TRBD2	TRBV9	few	TGTGCCAGCAGCGGCGGGGGTGAGCAGTTCTTC	CASSGGGEQFF
TRBJ1-2	TRBD1	TRBV6-5	few	TGTGCCAGCAGTAGGGACAGGTTATCCAATGGCTACACCTTC	CASSRDRLSNGYTF
TRBJ1-1	TRBD1	TRBV5-1	NA	TGCGCCAGCAGCTTGGGGCTATCAGGGGGCACTGAAGCTTTCTTT	CASSLGLSGGTEAFF
TRBJ1-6	TRBD1	TRBV9	few	TGTGCCAGCAGCGTAGGCGGGACAGCTTCACCCCTCCACTTT	CASSVGGTASPLHF
TRBJ2-7	NA	TRBV5-1	many	TGCGCCAGCAGCCGTGAGGCGGGACCCCCCTACGAGCAGTACTTC	CASSREAGPPYEQYF
TRBJ1-1	NA	TRBV7-2	NA	TGTGCCAGCAGCTTAGTACCGTTTCAGGGTAGCACTGAAGCTTTCTTT	CASSLVPFQGSTEAFF
TRBJ1-5	NA	TRBV29-1	NA	TGCAGCGTTGTATCCGGGGATCAGCCCCAGCATTTT	CSVVSGDQPQHF
TRBJ2-2	TRBD1	TRBV7-9	few	TGTGCCAGCAGCCTGACAGGGGTCGACACCGGGGAGCTGTTTTTT	CASSLTGVDTGELFF
TRBJ1-1	TRBD1	TRBV4-3	few	TGCGCCAGCAGCCAAGATGGGACAGGGTTGAGGAACACTGAAGCTTTCTTT	CASSQDGTGLRNTEAFF
TRBJ1-4	TRBD1	TRBV5-1	few	TGCGCCAGCAGCTTAGACAGGGGTAATGAAAAACTGTTTTTT	CASSLDRGNEKLFF
TRBJ1-2	NA	TRBV19	few	TGTGCCAGTACTCCGCGGGGTGAGGGTGGCTACACCTTC	CASTPRGEGGYTF
TRBJ2-1	NA	TRBV6-5	few	TGTGCCAGCAGTTACTCGGCGGGAAGGGGTGGATATGAGCAGTTCTTC	CASSYSAGRGGYEQFF
TRBJ1-1	TRBD1	TRBV28	few	TGTGCCAGCAGCCCAACAGGGGCGCGGGTCTCTTTCTTT	CASSPTGARVSFF
TRBJ1-4	NA	TRBV5-1	many	TGCGCCAGCAGCCTAAGGCGGGATGAAAAACTGTTTTTT	CASSLRRDEKLFF
TRBJ1-1	NA	TRBV19	few	TGTGCCAGTAGCGAGAGCATTAACACTGAAGCTTTCTTT	CASSESINTEAFF
TRBJ2-2	NA	TRBV7-8	NA	TGTGCCAGCAGCTTAGCGTGGCGGGGGCGGGCGAACACCGGGGAGCTGTTTTTT	CASSLAWRGRANTGELFF
TRBJ1-5	TRBD1	TRBV6-1	few	TGTGCCAGCAGTGATTCAGGGGGCGGTCAGCCCCAGCATTTT	CASSDSGGGQPQHF
TRBJ2-1	TRBD2	TRBV19	few	TGTGCCACCGCGACTAGCGGGGGGGCCCCTGAGCAGTTCTTC	CATATSGGAPEQFF
TRBJ2-3	TRBD1	TRBV7-6	few	TGTGCCAGCAGCTTCAGTTGGACAGGGGAAACAGATACGCAGTATTTT	CASSFSWTGETDTQYF
TRBJ2-2	TRBD1	TRBV27	few	TGTGCCAGCAGTTTCGCGGGACAGGGCACCGGGGAGCTGTTTTTT	CASSFAGQGTGELFF
TRBJ2-1	NA	TRBV7-9	NA	TGTGCCAGCAGCTTAGATATCGATGAGCAGTTCTTC	CASSLDIDEQFF
TRBJ2-7	TRBD1	TRBV23-1	NA	TGCGCCAGCAGTCCCCGAGGGGACAGGGAAACCTACGAGCAGTACTTC	CASSPRGDRETYEQYF
TRBJ1-2	TRBD1	TRBV7-3	few	TGTGCCAGCAGCATCGGACAGGGCTCGGTGACGGGCTACACCTTC	CASSIGQGSVTGYTF
TRBJ2-3	TRBD2	TRBV5-1	once	TGCGCCAGCAGCAGCGGGGCTCGGGGTACGCAGTATTTT	CASSSGARGTQYF
TRBJ2-3	NA	TRBV4-1	few	TGCGCCAGCAGCCCGGGTCGGGGGACCGGTACGCAGTATTTT	CASSPGRGTGTQYF
TRBJ2-1	NA	TRBV4-3	few	TGCGCCAGCAGCCACTTGCTAGCAGAGACCTTTCCCAATGAGCAGTTCTTC	CASSHLLAETFPNEQFF
TRBJ1-1	NA	TRBV28	few	TGTGCCAGCAGTTTAGGTCCAGGGGTAAACACTGAAGCTTTCTTT	CASSLGPGVNTEAFF
TRBJ2-1	TRBD2	TRBV27	NA	TGTGCCAGCAGTTTAAACAAGGGACTAGCGGGGGGGAGCTCCTACAATGAGCAGTTCTTC	CASSLNKGLAGGSSYNEQFF
TRBJ1-3	NA	TRBV7-9	NA	TGTGCCAGCAGCCCACTTTATTCTGGAAACACCATATATTTT	CASSPLYSGNTIYF